Included here is one TCR beta chain sequence, with context. Its target is unknown. Relative to the germline gene, one junction end is altered; a read error may explain this. The CDR3 is made up of 17 amino acids. CDR1 is SEHNR, CDR2 FQNEAQ, per germline (reference sequence). These data belong to a study of cytomegalovirus exposure and HLA in healthy donors. Study details: The study's early data release held tens of millions of unique TCRs from HLA-typed donors.

The PCR made use of 60 Vbeta and 13 Jbeta primers. TCRdb keeps only in-frame clones here, not all; method: immunoSEQ multiplex PCR. The sample includes 180,000 or so clones, about four fifths seen only once; the top ten take about 3%. Study-wide findings and caveats: According to a later analysis, donors in an Asian-associated ancestry cluster reportedly had fewer N-insertions than the roughly 630-donor mean. The classifier reportedly diagnosed cytomegalovirus status with high specificity and sensitivity.

Sequencing was performed on PBMCs. This TCR was sampled from a male donor in good health and CMV-seronegative. The V gene is TRBV7-9, the J gene TRBJ2-4; maybe TRBD2 (7 bases). CDR3 bases: TGTTCCAGCAGCGAAACCCGGAGAGGGGGGGTCCGGAACATTCAGTACTTC. It yields the protein CSSSETRRGGVRNIQYF.